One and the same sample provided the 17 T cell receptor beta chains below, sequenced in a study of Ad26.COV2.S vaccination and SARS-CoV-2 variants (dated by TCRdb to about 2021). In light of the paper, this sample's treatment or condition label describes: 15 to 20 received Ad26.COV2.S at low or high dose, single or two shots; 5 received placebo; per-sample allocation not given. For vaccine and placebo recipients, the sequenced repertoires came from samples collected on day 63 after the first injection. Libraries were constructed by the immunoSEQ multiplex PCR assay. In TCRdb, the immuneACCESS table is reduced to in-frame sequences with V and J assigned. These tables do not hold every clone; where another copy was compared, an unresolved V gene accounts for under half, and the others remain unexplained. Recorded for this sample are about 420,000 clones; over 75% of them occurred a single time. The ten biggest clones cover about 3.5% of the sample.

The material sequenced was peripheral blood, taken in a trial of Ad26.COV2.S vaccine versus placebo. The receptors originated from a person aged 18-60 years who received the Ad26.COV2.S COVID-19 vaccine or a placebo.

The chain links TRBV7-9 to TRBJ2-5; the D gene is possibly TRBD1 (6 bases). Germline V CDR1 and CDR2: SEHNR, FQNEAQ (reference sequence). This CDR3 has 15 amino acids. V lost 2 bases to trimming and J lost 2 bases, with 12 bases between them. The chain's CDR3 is CASSLRDIWQETQYF. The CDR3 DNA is TGTGCCAGCAGCTTACGGGACATTTGGCAAGAGACCCAGTACTTC.

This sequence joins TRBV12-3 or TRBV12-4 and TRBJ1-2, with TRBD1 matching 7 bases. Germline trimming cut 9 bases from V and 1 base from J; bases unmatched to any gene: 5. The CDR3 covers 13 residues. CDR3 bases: TGTGCCAGTCGGACAGGTTTTAACTATGGCTACACCTTC. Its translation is CASRTGFNYGYTF.

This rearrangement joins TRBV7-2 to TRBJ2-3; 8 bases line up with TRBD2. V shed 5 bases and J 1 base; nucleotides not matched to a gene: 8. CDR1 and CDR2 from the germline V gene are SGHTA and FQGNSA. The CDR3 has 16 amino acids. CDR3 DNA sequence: TGTGCCAGCAGCACCCCCGGACTAGCTGGCACAGATACGCAGTATTTT. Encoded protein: CASSTPGLAGTDTQYF.

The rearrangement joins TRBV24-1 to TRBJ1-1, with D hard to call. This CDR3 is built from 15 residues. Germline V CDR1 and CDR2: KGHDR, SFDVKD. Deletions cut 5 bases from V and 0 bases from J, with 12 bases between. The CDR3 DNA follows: TGTGCCACCAGTGCCCGAGGAGGGCTGAACACTGAAGCTTTCTTT. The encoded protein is CATSARGGLNTEAFF.

The CDR3 region is CASSGTPETQYF. CDR3 DNA: TGTGCCAGTAGTGGGACACCTGAAACCCAGTACTTC. The chain is built from TRBV19 and TRBJ2-5, with D perhaps matching TRBD1 (6 bases). The germline gives CDR1 LNHDA, CDR2 SQIVND (reference sequence). This CDR3 region has 12 residues. Deletions cut 5 bases from V and 8 bases from J, with 12 bases between.

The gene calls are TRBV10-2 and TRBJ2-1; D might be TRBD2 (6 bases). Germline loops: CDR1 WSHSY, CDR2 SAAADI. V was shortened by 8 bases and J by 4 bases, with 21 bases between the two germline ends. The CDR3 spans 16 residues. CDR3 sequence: CASLEQLGGVYNEQFF. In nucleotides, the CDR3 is TGCGCCAGCTTAGAGCAACTGGGCGGGGTTTACAATGAGCAGTTCTTC.

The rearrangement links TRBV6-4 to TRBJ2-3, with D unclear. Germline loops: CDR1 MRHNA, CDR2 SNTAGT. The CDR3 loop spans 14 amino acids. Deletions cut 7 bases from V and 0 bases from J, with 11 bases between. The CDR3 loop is CASKPQSSTDTQYF. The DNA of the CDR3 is TGTGCCAGCAAACCCCAGTCTAGCACAGATACGCAGTATTTT.

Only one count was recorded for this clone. Here the CDR3 reads CASSVAGRAANQPQHF. CDR3 DNA: TGTGCCAGTAGTGTGGCCGGACGGGCGGCCAATCAGCCCCAGCATTTT. The chain recombines TRBV19 with TRBJ1-5; D gene ambiguous. The V end lost 5 bases, the J end lost 3 bases, and 17 bases lay between the germline ends. CDR3 length equals 16 residues. Germline assignment: CDR1 LNHDA and CDR2 SQIVND (reference sequence).

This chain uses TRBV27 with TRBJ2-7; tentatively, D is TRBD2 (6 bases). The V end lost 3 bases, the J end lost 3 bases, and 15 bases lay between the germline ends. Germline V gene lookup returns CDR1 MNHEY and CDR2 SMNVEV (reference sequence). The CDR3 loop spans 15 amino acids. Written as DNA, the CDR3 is TGTGCCAGCAGTTTCGGGGCAGCCGGGGGCTACGAGCAGTACTTC. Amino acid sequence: CASSFGAAGGYEQYF.

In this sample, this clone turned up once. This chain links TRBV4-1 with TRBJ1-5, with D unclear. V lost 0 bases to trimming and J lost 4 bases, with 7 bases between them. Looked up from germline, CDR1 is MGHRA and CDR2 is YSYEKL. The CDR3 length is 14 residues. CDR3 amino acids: CASSQDMGNQPQHF. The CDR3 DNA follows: TGCGCCAGCAGCCAAGATATGGGGAATCAGCCCCAGCATTTT.

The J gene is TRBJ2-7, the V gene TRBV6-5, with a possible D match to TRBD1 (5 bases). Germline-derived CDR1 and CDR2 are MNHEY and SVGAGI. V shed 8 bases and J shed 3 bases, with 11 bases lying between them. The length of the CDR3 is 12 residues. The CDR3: CASLRQLYEQYF. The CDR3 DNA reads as TGTGCCAGCCTGCGACAGCTCTACGAGCAGTACTTC.

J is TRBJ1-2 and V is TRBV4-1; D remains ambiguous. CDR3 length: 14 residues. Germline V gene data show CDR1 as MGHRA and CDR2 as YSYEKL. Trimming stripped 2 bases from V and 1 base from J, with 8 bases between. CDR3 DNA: TGCGCCAGCAGCCAAAGCGGAGGTAACTATGGCTACACCTTC. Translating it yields CASSQSGGNYGYTF.

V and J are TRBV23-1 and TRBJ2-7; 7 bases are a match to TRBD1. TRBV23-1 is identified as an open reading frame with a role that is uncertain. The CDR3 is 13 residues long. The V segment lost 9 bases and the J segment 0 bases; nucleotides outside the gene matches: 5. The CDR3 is CARSGTASYEQYF. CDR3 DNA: TGCGCCAGGTCGGGGACAGCCTCCTACGAGCAGTACTTC.

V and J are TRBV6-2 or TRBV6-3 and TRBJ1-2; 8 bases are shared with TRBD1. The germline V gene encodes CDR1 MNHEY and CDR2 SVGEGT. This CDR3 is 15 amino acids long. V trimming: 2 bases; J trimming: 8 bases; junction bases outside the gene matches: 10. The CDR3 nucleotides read TGTGCCAGCAGTTACCTCGCCGGGACAGGTTGGGGCTACACCTTC. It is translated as CASSYLAGTGWGYTF.

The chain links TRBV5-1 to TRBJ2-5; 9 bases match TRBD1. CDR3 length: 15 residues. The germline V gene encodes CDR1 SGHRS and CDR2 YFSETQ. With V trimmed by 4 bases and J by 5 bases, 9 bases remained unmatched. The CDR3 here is CASSILGQGVETQYF. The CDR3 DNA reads TGCGCCAGCAGCATACTGGGACAGGGTGTGGAGACCCAGTACTTC. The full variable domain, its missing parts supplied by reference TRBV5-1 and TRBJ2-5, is KAGVTQTPRYLIKTRGQQVTLSCSPISGHRSVSWYQQTPGQGLQFLFEYFSETQRNKGNFPGRFSGRQFSNSRSEMNVSTLELGDSALYLCASSILGQGVETQYFGPGTRLLVL.

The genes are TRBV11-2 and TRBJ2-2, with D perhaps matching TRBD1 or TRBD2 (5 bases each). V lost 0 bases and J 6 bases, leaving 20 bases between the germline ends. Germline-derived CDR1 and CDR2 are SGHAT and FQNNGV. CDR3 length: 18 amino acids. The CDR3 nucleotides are TGTGCCAGCAGCTTAGAGGGCCCCTCGGGGCCAGGCTCCGGGGAGCTGTTTTTT. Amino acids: CASSLEGPSGPGSGELFF.

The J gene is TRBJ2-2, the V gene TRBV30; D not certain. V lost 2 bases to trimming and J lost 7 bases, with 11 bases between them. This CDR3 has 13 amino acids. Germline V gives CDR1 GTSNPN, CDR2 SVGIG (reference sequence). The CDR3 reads CAWSPTRRGELFF. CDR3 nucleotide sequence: TGTGCCTGGAGTCCAACACGGCGCGGGGAGCTGTTTTTT.